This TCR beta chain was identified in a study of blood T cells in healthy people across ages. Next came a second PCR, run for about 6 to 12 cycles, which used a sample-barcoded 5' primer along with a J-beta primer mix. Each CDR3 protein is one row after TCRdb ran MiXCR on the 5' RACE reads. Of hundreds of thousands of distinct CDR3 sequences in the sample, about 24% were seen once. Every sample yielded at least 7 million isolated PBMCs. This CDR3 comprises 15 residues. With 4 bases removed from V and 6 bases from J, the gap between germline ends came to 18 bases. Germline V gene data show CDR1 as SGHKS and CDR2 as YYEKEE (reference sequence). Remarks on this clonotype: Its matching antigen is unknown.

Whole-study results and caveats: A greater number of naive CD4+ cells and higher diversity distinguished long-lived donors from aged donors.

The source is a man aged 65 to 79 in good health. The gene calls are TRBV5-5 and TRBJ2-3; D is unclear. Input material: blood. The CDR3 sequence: CASSPPPTAEDTQYF. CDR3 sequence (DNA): TGTGCCAGCAGCCCCCCTCCCACCGCGGAGGATACGCAGTATTTT. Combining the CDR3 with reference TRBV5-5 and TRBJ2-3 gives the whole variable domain DAGVTQSPTHLIKTRGQQVTLRCSPISGHKSVSWYQQVLGQGPQFIFQYYEKEERGRGNFPDRFSARQFPNYSSELNVNALLLGDSALYLCASSPPPTAEDTQYFGPGTRLTVL.